This entry lists 15 T cell receptor beta chains sequenced from one sample in a study of T cell responses to AZD1222 COVID-19 vaccine. Generated by immunoSEQ multiplex PCR, the TCRdb table keeps only in-frame clones and is missing some. The sample holds about 92,000 clones, about nine tenths seen once. Material: peripheral blood, obtained on day 0 of AZD1222 vaccination. These receptors were taken from an adult in good health.

The rearrangement links TRBV30 to TRBJ1-1; tentatively, D is TRBD1 (5 bases). Germline-derived CDR1 and CDR2 are GTSNPN and SVGIG (reference sequence). The length of the CDR3 is 13 residues. The germline V and J ends were trimmed by 0 bases and 5 bases, with 10 bases remaining between them. The CDR3 DNA sequence: TGTGCCTGGAGTGTACTGGGGGGGACTGAAGCTTTCTTT. Its translation: CAWSVLGGTEAFF.

Notes on this clone: One end of the junction is discordant with germline, which a read error may explain. V usage is TRBV2 and J usage is TRBJ2-7, with D maybe TRBD1 (7 bases). CDR1 is SNHLY, CDR2 FYNNEI, per germline. The CDR3 extends over 13 amino acids. The CDR3 DNA follows: TGTGCCAGCATGGGGACAGTGAGGACTACTATGAAATTC. It is translated as CASMGTVRTTMKF.

CDR3 bases: TGTGCCAGCGCACTCCCCGGGGGGGGAACCCAGTACTTC. Protein product: CASALPGGGTQYF. The chain couples TRBV28 to TRBJ2-5, with 8 bases matching TRBD2. With V trimmed by 8 bases and J by 8 bases, 10 bases remained unmatched. Germline-derived CDR1 and CDR2 are MDHEN and SYDVKM. CDR3 size: 13 residues.

This clone has only a few counts. The chain is built from TRBV5-1 and TRBJ2-2; a possible D gene is TRBD2 (6 bases). The CDR3 contains 16 residues. CDR1 SGHRS and CDR2 YFSETQ come from the germline V gene. V was trimmed by 7 bases and J by 0 bases, leaving 16 bases between them. CDR3 in amino acids: CASAPLGRTNTGELFF. CDR3 in DNA: TGCGCCAGCGCACCTTTGGGGAGGACGAACACCGGGGAGCTGTTTTTT.

J is TRBJ1-1 and V is TRBV19, with a tentative D call TRBD1 (5 bases). The CDR3 sequence is 12 residues long. Germline V lookup: CDR1 LNHDA, CDR2 SQIVND (reference sequence). Trimming stripped 7 bases from V and 1 base from J, with 7 bases between. CDR3 bases: TGTGCCAGTAAAGACAGGAACACTGAAGCTTTCTTT. Translating gives CASKDRNTEAFF.

This chain uses TRBV7-9 with TRBJ2-7; TRBD1 or TRBD2 may be the D gene (5 bases each). V lost 2 bases and J 2 bases, leaving 13 bases between the germline ends. CDR1 and CDR2 (germline): SEHNR, FQNEAQ (reference sequence). CDR3 size: 15 residues. Written as DNA, the CDR3 is TGTGCCAGCAGCTTAATGGCAAAGGGACCCTACGAGCAGTACTTC. It yields the protein CASSLMAKGPYEQYF.

This chain uses TRBV21-1 with TRBJ2-7. TRBV21-1 is an annotated pseudogene. The CDR3 is 18 amino acids. This chain's CDR3 is CASSKGRTVSPRVCEQYF. CDR3 in DNA: TGTGCCAGCAGCAAAGGCCGGACCGTCTCACCTCGGGTCTGCGAGCAGTACTTC.

This clone was counted between two and nine times. The chain couples TRBV7-2 to TRBJ1-3; D ambiguous. Trimming left V 5 bases short and J 0 bases short, with 8 bases between. Per the germline V gene, CDR1 is SGHTA and CDR2 is FQGNSA. This CDR3 comprises 14 residues. CDR3 protein: CASSLDNSGNTIYF. In nucleotides, the CDR3 is TGTGCCAGCAGCCTTGACAACTCTGGAAACACCATATATTTT.

The genes are TRBV11-3 and TRBJ2-1; 12 nucleotides match TRBD1. The CDR3 extends over 16 amino acids. The J segment lost 6 bases and the V segment lost 0 bases, leaving 3 bases of the junction unmatched. Germline-derived CDR1 and CDR2 are SGHNT and YENEEA. CDR3 loop: CASSLDGTGGFNEQFF. The DNA for the CDR3 is TGTGCCAGCAGCTTAGATGGGACAGGGGGCTTCAATGAGCAGTTCTTC.

The genes are TRBV19 and TRBJ2-6, with D perhaps TRBD1 or TRBD2 (5 bases each). This CDR3 is 15 amino acids long. Between the trimmed V and J ends, which lost 1 base and 1 base, there was a span of 5 bases. The germline gives CDR1 LNHDA, CDR2 SQIVND (reference sequence). The CDR3 coding sequence is TGTGCCAGTAGTATAGGGGGGTCTGGGGCCAACGTCCTGACTTTC. This translates into CASSIGGSGANVLTF.

The chain combines TRBV7-3 with TRBJ2-3; TRBD2 matches 7 bases. There are 15 residues in the CDR3. The V segment lost 2 bases and the J segment 3 bases; nucleotides outside the gene matches: 5. The germline gives CDR1 SGHTA, CDR2 FQGTGA. The CDR3 here is CASSLEASGTDTQYF. The CDR3 region has the DNA TGTGCCAGCAGCTTAGAGGCTAGCGGAACAGATACGCAGTATTTT. The whole variable domain, filled in from reference TRBV7-3 and TRBJ2-3, reads GAGVSQTPSNKVTEKGKYVELRCDPISGHTALYWYRQSLGQGPEFLIYFQGTGAADDSGLPNDRFFAVRPEGSVSTLKIQRTERGDSAVYLCASSLEASGTDTQYFGPGTRLTVL.

The chain combines TRBV2 with TRBJ2-1; TRBD2 matches at 8 bases. CDR1 is SNHLY and CDR2 is FYNNEI in the germline V gene. This CDR3 spans 15 amino acids. V was clipped by 4 bases and J by 4 bases; unmatched bases: 6. The CDR3 DNA follows: TGTGCCAGCAGTGGGGGGACTAGTTATTACAATGAGCAGTTCTTC. It encodes CASSGGTSYYNEQFF.

This clone was counted only a few times. The chain recombines TRBV3-1 (or the pseudogene TRBV3-2) with TRBJ1-2; a weak D match, TRBD1 (5 bases). Trimming shortened V by 0 bases and J by 7 bases, and 18 bases separated the two germline ends. The CDR3 extends over 16 amino acids. The germline V gene has CDR1 LGHDT and CDR2 YNNKEL (reference sequence). In nucleotides, the CDR3 is TGTGCCAGCAGCCAAGAGACGAGGGGTATTCGCGGTGGCTACACCTTC. Amino acid sequence: CASSQETRGIRGGYTF.

This clone was counted a few times. The CDR3 loop reads CASSLDSPNYGYTF. DNA of the CDR3: TGCGCCAGCAGCTTGGACAGCCCTAACTATGGCTACACCTTC. V is TRBV5-1 and J is TRBJ1-2; D not certain. CDR3 length equals 14 residues. V was trimmed by 0 bases and J by 0 bases, leaving 6 bases between them. Germline CDR1 and CDR2: SGHRS and YFSETQ.

The V and J genes are TRBV19 and TRBJ1-1; 7 nucleotides line up with TRBD1. V was pared by 5 bases and J by 4 bases, with 1 base of the junction left unmatched. The CDR3 is 12 amino acids. In germline, CDR1 is LNHDA, CDR2 SQIVND (reference sequence). The CDR3 nucleotides are TGTGCCAGTAGTCCAGGGGGCACTGAAGCTTTCTTT. This codes for CASSPGGTEAFF.